The source of this T cell receptor beta chain is a study of blood T cell repertoires in COVID-19. Study-level information: Both acute and convalescent COVID-19 samples were obtained from the United States, Italy and Spain.

Assay used: immunoSEQ multiplex PCR; TCRdb lists only in-frame clones, some missing. This table has about 120,000 clones, about four fifths appearing once. There are 16 residues in the CDR3. CDR1 is LGHDT and CDR2 is YNNKEL in the germline V gene (reference sequence). V was pared by 1 base and J by 0 bases, with 3 bases of the junction left unmatched. The sample comprised peripheral blood. The sequence was collected from a man between 65 and 79 years old with acute or convalescent COVID-19. This sequence joins TRBV3-1 (or the pseudogene TRBV3-2) and TRBJ2-1; 7 bases agree with TRBD2. The CDR3 sequence: CASSQARGVSYNEQFF. The CDR3 nucleotides read TGTGCCAGCAGCCAAGCCCGGGGGGTCTCCTACAATGAGCAGTTCTTC.